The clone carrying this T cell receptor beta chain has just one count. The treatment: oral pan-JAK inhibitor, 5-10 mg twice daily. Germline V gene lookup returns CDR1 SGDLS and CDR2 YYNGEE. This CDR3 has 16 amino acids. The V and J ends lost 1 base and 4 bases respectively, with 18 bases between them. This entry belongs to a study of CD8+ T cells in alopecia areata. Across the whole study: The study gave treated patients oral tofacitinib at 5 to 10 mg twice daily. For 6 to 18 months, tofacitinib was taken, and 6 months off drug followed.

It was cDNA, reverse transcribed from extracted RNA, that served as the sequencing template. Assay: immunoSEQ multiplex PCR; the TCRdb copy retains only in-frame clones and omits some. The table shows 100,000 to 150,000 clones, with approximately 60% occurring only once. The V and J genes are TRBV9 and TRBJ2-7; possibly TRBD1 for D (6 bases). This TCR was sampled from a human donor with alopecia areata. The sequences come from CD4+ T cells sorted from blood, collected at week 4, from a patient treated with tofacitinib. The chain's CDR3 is CASSVKSAGVWYEQYF. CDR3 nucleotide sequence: TGTGCCAGCAGCGTAAAGTCGGCAGGGGTTTGGTACGAGCAGTACTTC.